The rows below give T cell receptor beta chains drawn from one sample of a study of cytomegalovirus exposure and HLA in healthy donors. Clones were read by immunoSEQ multiplex PCR, and TCRdb kept only the in-frame ones, dropping some. The profile shows tens of thousands of clones, 90% to 95% of them singletons. The sample was PBMCs. The receptors here all came from a man between 18 and 35 years old in good health and CMV-seropositive. Each CDR3 is given with its conserved first and last residue. D genes are given only for firm matches. The listing skips clone size in some rows; elsewhere it reads once, few, many or a size class.

d_gene	v_gene	j_gene	abundance	CDR3aa	CDR3nt
NA	TRBV28	TRBJ1-2	NA	CASSLPRYGYTF	TGTGCCAGCAGCCTCCCTCGCTATGGCTACACCTTC
NA	TRBV7-9	TRBJ2-7	NA	CASSYLKGLGAGIAYEQYF	TGTGCCAGCAGTTATCTTAAGGGTCTCGGAGCGGGCATCGCCTACGAGCAGTACTTC
TRBD1	TRBV6-6	TRBJ2-1	NA	CASSRAQGVNEQFF	TGTGCCAGCAGTAGGGCCCAGGGGGTAAATGAGCAGTTCTTC
NA	TRBV5-1	TRBJ2-2	NA	CASSLGRGGTGELFF	TGCGCCAGCAGCTTGGGCAGGGGTGGAACCGGGGAGCTGTTTTTT
NA	TRBV19	TRBJ2-7	NA	CASSIGRVAPYEQYF	TGTGCCAGTAGTATAGGACGGGTAGCGCCTTACGAGCAGTACTTC
NA	TRBV9	TRBJ1-2	NA	CASSGSRPQVSYGYTF	TGTGCCAGCAGCGGGTCGAGACCACAGGTATCATATGGCTACACCTTC
TRBD2	TRBV7-9	TRBJ2-7	NA	CASSLASGLASYEQYF	TGTGCCAGCAGCTTAGCAAGCGGACTAGCGTCGTACGAGCAGTACTTC
TRBD2	TRBV27	TRBJ2-1	NA	CASSEGTSGVPYNEQFF	TGTGCCAGCAGTGAAGGGACTAGCGGGGTACCCTACAATGAGCAGTTCTTC
TRBD2	TRBV29-1	TRBJ2-1	NA	CSGISGASSYNEQFF	TGCAGCGGTATTAGCGGGGCCAGCTCCTACAATGAGCAGTTCTTC
TRBD2	TRBV4-1	TRBJ2-7	NA	CASSPVLAGDYEQYF	TGCGCCAGCAGCCCGGTCCTAGCGGGGGACTACGAGCAGTACTTC
TRBD2	TRBV7-9	TRBJ2-3	NA	CASSPGRGLVSDTQYF	TGTGCCAGCAGCCCAGGCCGGGGACTAGTTTCAGATACGCAGTATTTT
TRBD1	TRBV6-5	TRBJ1-5	NA	CASSLGQESGPQHF	TGTGCCAGCAGTCTCGGACAGGAGTCGGGGCCCCAGCATTTT
NA	TRBV6-1	TRBJ2-7	NA	CASSVRGNSYEQYF	TGTGCCAGCAGTGTCAGAGGGAATTCCTACGAGCAGTACTTC
NA	TRBV7-9	TRBJ1-1	few	CASSPRTEAFF	TGTGCCAGCAGCCCTCGCACTGAAGCTTTCTTT
TRBD1	TRBV5-8	TRBJ2-2	once	CASSLGQVQAGELFF	TGTGCCAGCAGCCTGGGACAGGTCCAAGCCGGGGAGCTGTTTTTT
TRBD2	TRBV6-1	TRBJ2-7	NA	CASSFRAGTPYEQYF	TGTGCCAGCAGTTTTCGAGCGGGGACCCCCTACGAGCAGTACTTC
NA	TRBV27	TRBJ2-5	NA	CASSFGATQYF	TGTGCCAGCAGTTTTGGGGCTACCCAGTACTTC
NA	TRBV6-5	TRBJ1-1	NA	CASKVGSGEAFF	TGTGCCAGCAAGGTAGGGAGTGGAGAAGCTTTCTTT
NA	TRBV9	TRBJ1-3	once	CASSVAGISGNTIYF	TGTGCCAGCAGCGTAGCAGGGATCTCTGGAAACACCATATATTTT
NA	TRBV7-2	TRBJ2-3	NA	CASSLDPGEYTDTQYF	TGTGCCAGCAGCTTAGATCCCGGGGAATACACAGATACGCAGTATTTT
TRBD1	TRBV19	TRBJ1-3	NA	CASSILWTGVGSGNTIYF	TGTGCCAGTAGTATACTCTGGACAGGGGTGGGGTCTGGAAACACCATATATTTT
TRBD1	TRBV28	TRBJ1-2	NA	CASSPPGRQGSYGYTF	TGTGCCAGCAGTCCACCCGGCCGACAGGGGTCCTATGGCTACACCTTC
TRBD1	TRBV10-1	TRBJ2-7	NA	CASSEGQGNEQYF	TGCGCCAGCAGTGAGGGACAGGGGAACGAGCAGTACTTC
NA	TRBV5-1	TRBJ1-1	NA	CASSLGTANTEAFF	TGCGCCAGCAGCTTGGGGACAGCGAACACTGAAGCTTTCTTT